A single T cell receptor beta chain is shown here with its context. This sample was included in a study of blood T cell repertoires in COVID-19. In the study overall: From the United States, Italy and Spain came samples of acute and convalescent COVID-19. PBMCs, B-cell-depleted T cells, or T cells provided the cDNA or gDNA that made up the material.

Using immunoSEQ multiplex PCR, the repertoire was profiled, and TCRdb retains in-frame clones only, with some absent. Seen here are roughly 360,000 clones, roughly four fifths observed once, and the top ten hold about 1.2%. The ends lost 3 bases at V and 8 bases at J; junction bases unmatched: 8. The CDR3 length is 15 residues. Germline V CDR1 and CDR2: KGHSH, LQKENI. The source is a human donor with acute or convalescent COVID-19. The donor label of this sample is uncertain. Sequencing was performed on peripheral blood. The genes are TRBV18 and TRBJ1-2, with 11 bases identical to TRBD1. Here the CDR3 reads CASSPRDRGGSGYTF. Written as DNA, the CDR3 is TGTGCCAGCTCACCGAGGGACAGGGGGGGATCAGGCTACACCTTC.